This record looks at one TCR beta chain sequence and its context. The antigen is unknown. This record comes from a study of CD4 T cells in relation to SARS-CoV-2 and coronaviruses. Study-level results: This crossreactivity analysis covered spike protein alone, no other viral proteins. Compared with monoreactive clones, crossreactive clones showed significantly weaker SARS-CoV-2 expansion.

Germline lookup yields CDR1 LGHNA and CDR2 YSLEER. V dropped 2 bases and J dropped 1; count of bases not matched to a gene: 10. The CDR3 length is 17 residues. TCRdb's table, derived via immunoSEQ multiplex PCR, lists solely in-frame clones and lacks some. The sample has tens of thousands of clones; roughly four fifths are singletons. Unexposed donor CD4+ T cells date from about 2011-2018, before the COVID-19 pandemic. CD4+ T cells were isolated from the cells after more than nine days of culture. Testing used SARS-CoV-2 S/N and four cold-coronavirus spikes on unexposed-donor CD4+ T cells, cells permitting. Half the medium was replaced with IL-2 medium on days 3 and 7.

The genes are TRBV4-3 and TRBJ2-7; 8 nucleotides align to TRBD1. Material for sequencing was CD4+ T cells from PBMCs, cultured in vitro. The source is a human donor in good health. The CDR3 DNA follows: TGCGCCAGCAGCCAAAGACAGGGGACGGTCCTATCCTACGAGCAGTACTTC. Amino acids: CASSQRQGTVLSYEQYF.